Sequencing of this T cell receptor beta chain was carried out in a study of cytomegalovirus exposure and HLA in healthy donors. Use of 60 Vbeta and 13 Jbeta primers characterized the PCR. Assay used: immunoSEQ multiplex PCR; TCRdb lists only in-frame clones, some missing. Among around 180,000 clones listed, about 88% were seen once. Study-level points and caveats: DRB1 had the most TCR associations and HLA-C the fewest, a later analysis found, with rates varying by HLA locus. In vitro work confirmed that a few CMV-associated chains recognize CMV antigens.

Details on this clone: The target antigen is unknown.

CDR3 length: 15 residues. Germline V lookup: CDR1 SGHTA, CDR2 FQGNSA. Trimming at V came to 5 bases and at J to 2 bases, leaving 6 bases not matched to a gene. V gene TRBV7-2 combines with J gene TRBJ1-2, with 9 bases aligning to TRBD1. Specimen: PBMCs. The clonotype comes from a woman aged 18-29 years in good health and CMV-seronegative. The CDR3 DNA reads TGTGCCAGCAGCCGTGGGGACAGGGCAAACTATGGCTACACCTTC. This translates into CASSRGDRANYGYTF.